Each of the 31 T cell receptor beta chains below was sequenced from the same sample in a study of patients and donors after allogeneic stem cell transplantation. TCRdb ran MiXCR on the RT-PCR reads and lists one entry per CDR3 protein. Of about 410,000 distinct CDR3 sequences listed, more than 15% are singletons. Source material: blood, either unsorted or a sorted T cell fraction (not recorded which). These receptors all come from a human donor who was either an allogeneic HSCT recipient or a stem cell or donor lymphocyte infusion donor (not recorded which). It is not recorded whose cells these are; they may come from a transplant donor.

This chain joins TRBV3-1 and TRBJ1-2; 8 positions match TRBD1. CDR3 length: 16 residues. Looked up from germline, CDR1 is LGHDT and CDR2 is YNNKEL (reference sequence). Trimming removed 0 bases from V and 5 bases from J; junction bases left unmatched: 8. The DNA of the CDR3 is TGTGCCAGCAGCCAAGATGGGGACAGGCCCGCTTATGGCTACACCTTC. Its translation is CASSQDGDRPAYGYTF. The full variable domain, with the rest looked up from reference TRBV3-1 and TRBJ1-2, is DTAVSQTPKYLVTQMGNDKSIKCEQNLGHDTMYWYKQDSKKFLKIMFSYNNKELIINETVPNRFSPKSPDKAHLNLHINSLELGDSAVYFCASSQDGDRPAYGYTFGSGTRLTVV.

In this sample, this clonotype turned up many times. This chain connects TRBV10-3 to TRBJ2-2; a possible D gene is TRBD1 (5 bases). CDR3 length: 15 amino acids. V lost 0 bases and J lost 4, with 9 bases in between. Germline V lookup: CDR1 ENHRY, CDR2 SYGVKD. Written as DNA, the CDR3 is TGTGCCATCAGTGAGTCGCGGCAGGGCACCGGGGAGCTGTTTTTT. It specifies CAISESRQGTGELFF.

The chain links TRBV5-1 to TRBJ2-5; a weak D match, TRBD1 (5 bases). Germline values: CDR1 SGHRS, CDR2 YFSETQ. The CDR3 has 14 amino acids. Trimming left V 4 bases short and J 2 bases short, with 12 bases between. The CDR3 bases are TGCGCCAGCAGCCGCGACAGCCGGCAAGAGACCCAGTACTTC. Residues: CASSRDSRQETQYF.

This clonotype was seen only a few times. The V call is TRBV6-5, the J call TRBJ1-1; no firm D call. V was cut by 2 bases and J by 5 bases, with 12 bases left in between. The CDR3 is 14 residues long. Germline lookup yields CDR1 MNHEY and CDR2 SVGAGI. The DNA for the CDR3 is TGTGCCAGCAGTTACCGGGCCTCGCAGACTGAAGCTTTCTTT. It codes for CASSYRASQTEAFF.

The chain combines TRBV27 with TRBJ1-1; 11 bases map to TRBD1. CDR1 is MNHEY and CDR2 is SMNVEV in the germline V gene (reference sequence). The CDR3 covers 15 residues. V dropped 0 bases and J dropped 8; count of bases not matched to a gene: 5. The CDR3 spells CASSLSWGTGGEAFF. In DNA, the CDR3 is TGTGCCAGCAGTTTATCTTGGGGGACAGGGGGAGAAGCTTTCTTT.

This chain uses TRBV7-9 with TRBJ2-3, with TRBD1 matching 8 bases. Germline CDR1 SEHNR, CDR2 FQNEAQ (reference sequence). Trimming at V came to 4 bases and at J to 4 bases, leaving 4 bases not matched to a gene. The CDR3 spans 14 residues. The CDR3, as DNA: TGTGCCAGCAGCTCCGGACAGGGCGCAGATACGCAGTATTTT. Translation: CASSSGQGADTQYF.

This clonotype was counted only a few times. The rearrangement uses TRBV5-6 and TRBJ1-3; no clear D gene. CDR1 and CDR2 from the germline V gene are SGHDT and YYEEEE. Trimming cost V 0 bases and J 4 bases, with 11 bases left between them. CDR3 size: 15 residues. The CDR3 nucleotides are TGTGCCAGCAGCTTGGATGGGAGGAAGGGAAACACCATATATTTT. Translated, it gives CASSLDGRKGNTIYF. Based on the CDR3 plus reference TRBV5-6 and TRBJ1-3, the full variable domain is DAGVTQSPTHLIKTRGQQVTLRCSPKSGHDTVSWYQQALGQGPQFIFQYYEEEERQRGNFPDRFSGHQFPNYSSELNVNALLLGDSALYLCASSLDGRKGNTIYFGEGSWLTVV.

The sample holds a few counts of this clonotype. The rearrangement links TRBV15 to TRBJ2-3; D not certain. Germline values: CDR1 LNHNV, CDR2 YYDKDF (reference sequence). There are 17 residues in the CDR3. The V end lost 1 base, the J end lost 1 base, and 15 bases lay between the germline ends. CDR3 in DNA: TGTGCCACCAGCAGAGGGATATTCGCCGGAGGCACAGATACGCAGTATTTT. Translation: CATSRGIFAGGTDTQYF.

Only a few counts were recorded for this clonotype. CDR3 region: CASSFDRGAAEAFF. CDR3 sequence (DNA): TGTGCCAGCAGCTTCGACAGGGGGGCCGCTGAAGCTTTCTTT. The V call is TRBV7-3, the J call TRBJ1-1, with 9 bases identical to TRBD1. Trimming at V came to 3 bases and at J to 6 bases, leaving 5 bases not matched to a gene. Germline lookup yields CDR1 SGHTA and CDR2 FQGTGA. The CDR3 loop spans 14 amino acids.

This clonotype was found a few times. The chain links TRBV12-3 or TRBV12-4 to TRBJ1-1; 12 bases agree with TRBD1. Trimming removed 3 bases from V and 6 bases from J; junction bases left unmatched: 8. The CDR3 has 16 residues. The CDR3 DNA reads as TGTGCCAGCAGTTTCGGTTTGGGACAGGGGGCGTCTGAAGCTTTCTTT. Protein: CASSFGLGQGASEAFF.

The table lists this clonotype with a few counts. This chain links TRBV20-1 with TRBJ2-7, with a tentative D call TRBD2 (6 bases). Germline CDR1 reads DFQATT; CDR2 reads SNEGSKA (reference sequence). This CDR3 is 16 amino acids long. Deletions cut 0 bases from V and 6 bases from J, with 21 bases between. In DNA form, the CDR3 reads TGCAGTGCTAGAGATCGGGAGCAGGCTCTTCGATCCGAGCAGTACTTC. It is translated as CSARDREQALRSEQYF.

The CDR3 here is CASSLEILGGTEAFF. The CDR3 DNA reads TGCGCCAGCAGCTTGGAAATTTTGGGGGGCACTGAAGCTTTCTTT. V gene TRBV5-1 combines with J gene TRBJ1-1; maybe TRBD1 (5 bases). Looked up from germline, CDR1 is SGHRS and CDR2 is YFSETQ. The length of the CDR3 is 15 residues. The germline V and J ends were trimmed by 0 bases and 4 bases, with 13 bases remaining between them.

The CDR3 nucleotides are TGTGCCAGCAGTTTAGGGGCCGCCCTACAGCTTGAAGCTTTCTTT. Its protein is CASSLGAALQLEAFF. This sequence joins TRBV12-3 or TRBV12-4 and TRBJ1-1; D not resolved. The V end was cut by 1 base, the J end by 7 bases, with 16 bases between. The CDR3 is 15 residues long.

The V gene is TRBV7-9, the J gene TRBJ2-7; TRBD1 matches 7 bases. The ends lost 4 bases at V and 3 bases at J; junction bases unmatched: 6. There are 14 residues in the CDR3. The germline V gene has CDR1 SEHNR and CDR2 FQNEAQ (reference sequence). DNA for the CDR3: TGTGCCAGCAGCTCCAGGGGGAGCGGCTACGAGCAGTACTTC. Residues: CASSSRGSGYEQYF.

V usage is TRBV29-1 and J usage is TRBJ2-1, with D maybe TRBD2 (5 bases). CDR1 is SQVTM, CDR2 ANQGSEA, per germline. V was shortened by 7 bases and J by 6 bases, with 13 bases between the two germline ends. The CDR3 is 12 residues long. The CDR3 coding sequence is TGCAGCGCGCAGGAGCGGCCCAATGAGCAGTTCTTC. This encodes CSAQERPNEQFF.

The CDR3 sequence is CASSLIVLAGDREQFF. The CDR3 DNA follows: TGTGCCAGCAGCTTAATTGTATTAGCGGGAGATCGTGAGCAGTTCTTC. The V gene is TRBV13, the J gene TRBJ2-1; 9 bases fit TRBD2. CDR3 length: 16 amino acids. Germline lookup yields CDR1 PRHDT and CDR2 FYEKMQ (reference sequence). After removal of 2 bases from V and 9 bases from J, the junction contained 11 bases not matched to a gene.

The V and J genes are TRBV5-1 and TRBJ1-2; 10 bases align to TRBD1. This CDR3 is 15 amino acids long. Germline trimming cut 6 bases from V and 2 bases from J; bases unmatched to any gene: 7. CDR1 and CDR2 (germline): SGHRS, YFSETQ. Here the CDR3 reads CASTRTGGQNYGYTF. CDR3 nucleotides: TGCGCCAGCACCAGGACAGGGGGGCAAAACTATGGCTACACCTTC.

The V call is TRBV6-7, the J call TRBJ2-7; 7 bases are a match to TRBD1. TRBV6-7 is assigned to the ORF class and has an uncertain function. The CDR3 is made up of 17 amino acids. V trimming: 3 bases; J trimming: 0 bases; junction bases outside the gene matches: 11. CDR3 loop: CASSYNTGDGLSYEQYF. The CDR3, as DNA: TGTGCCAGCAGTTATAACACAGGGGATGGCCTCTCCTACGAGCAGTACTTC.

The chain couples TRBV30 to TRBJ2-2; no firm D call. The CDR3 spans 16 residues. Germline V gene sequence: CDR1 GTSNPN, CDR2 SVGIG (reference sequence). V was shortened by 3 bases and J by 2 bases, with 16 bases between the two germline ends. DNA for the CDR3: TGTGCCTGGAGCCTGACCCTGGCGGTCAACACCGGGGAGCTGTTTTTT. Protein: CAWSLTLAVNTGELFF. The full variable domain, completed using reference TRBV30 and TRBJ2-2, is SQTIHQWPATLVQPVGSPLSLECTVEGTSNPNLYWYRQAAGRGLQLLFYSVGIGQISSEVPQNLSASRPQDRQFILSSKKLLLSDSGFYLCAWSLTLAVNTGELFFGEGSRLTVL.

This clonotype was counted between two and nine times. The chain links TRBV11-3 to TRBJ2-3; perhaps D is TRBD1 or TRBD2 (5 bases each). The V end lost 2 bases, the J end lost 6 bases, and 15 bases lay between the germline ends. Germline CDR1 is SGHNT and CDR2 is YENEEA. The CDR3 has 15 residues. CDR3 nucleotide sequence: TGTGCCAGCAGCTTAACCCCGCAGTGGGGGGATACGCAGTATTTT. The encoded protein is CASSLTPQWGDTQYF.

This clonotype showed up just a few times. The chain employs TRBV25-1 and TRBJ2-3; D unclear. V lost 6 bases, J lost 1 base, and 8 bases lay in between. CDR3 length: 13 residues. Germline values: CDR1 MGHDK, CDR2 SYGVNS. CDR3 loop: CASRPRRTDTQYF. Written as DNA, the CDR3 is TGTGCCAGCAGGCCCCGACGCACAGATACGCAGTATTTT.

This clonotype occurred a few times. The V call is TRBV6-1, the J call TRBJ1-4; weak D call: TRBD1 (5 bases). V lost 7 bases, J lost 5 bases, and 17 bases lay in between. Germline CDR1 reads MNHNS; CDR2 reads SASEGT. The CDR3 extends over 15 amino acids. The CDR3 here is CASIKGSGWNEKLFF. CDR3 nucleotides: TGTGCCAGCATCAAGGGGTCAGGGTGGAATGAAAAACTGTTTTTT.

This clonotype came up a few times. The chain carries TRBV20-1 and TRBJ2-1; TRBD2 is a possible D gene (6 bases). CDR1 DFQATT and CDR2 SNEGSKA come from the germline V gene (reference sequence). The CDR3 covers 12 residues. The V gene lost 0 bases and the J gene lost 12 bases, with 12 bases spanning the gap. CDR3 DNA sequence: TGCAGTGCTAGAGATTGTATAGCGGTGCAGTTCTTC. Amino acid sequence: CSARDCIAVQFF.

This clonotype has a handful of counts. The CDR3 DNA reads as TGCGCCAGCAGCCAAGACCGCACGGCGGGGTACGAGCAGTACTTC. Its translation: CASSQDRTAGYEQYF. The V gene is TRBV4-1, the J gene TRBJ2-7; D might be TRBD2 (6 bases). The germline gives CDR1 MGHRA, CDR2 YSYEKL. Trimming took off 0 bases at V and 4 bases at J, with 13 bases between the two ends. CDR3 length equals 15 residues.

The genes are TRBV11-2 and TRBJ2-3; TRBD1 aligns across 9 bases. Trimming removed 5 bases from V and 2 bases from J; junction bases left unmatched: 8. Germline loops: CDR1 SGHAT, CDR2 FQNNGV. The CDR3 extends over 16 amino acids. Written as DNA, the CDR3 is TGTGCCAGCAGCCCCAGGGACAGGGTTTCCACAGATACGCAGTATTTT. Its translation: CASSPRDRVSTDTQYF.

The CDR3 coding sequence is TGTGCCATCAGAGAAGGGCTTAACTATGGCTACACCTTC. Amino acid sequence: CAIREGLNYGYTF. V and J are TRBV10-3 and TRBJ1-2; D not certain. The CDR3 has 13 amino acids. Germline CDR1 ENHRY, CDR2 SYGVKD. The V end lost 6 bases, the J end lost 1 base, and 9 bases lay between the germline ends.

The table lists this clonotype with many counts. This chain links TRBV12-3 or TRBV12-4 with TRBJ2-1, with 11 bases that match TRBD2. With 3 bases clipped from V and 3 bases from J, the junction kept 13 bases outside the gene matches. This CDR3 comprises 19 residues. CDR3 nucleotides: TGTGCCAGCAGTTTCGCCGGACGAGCTAGCGGGGGGAACTACAATGAGCAGTTCTTC. As protein: CASSFAGRASGGNYNEQFF.

This clonotype occurred a few times. The V call is TRBV7-9, the J call TRBJ1-2, with a tentative D call TRBD1 (5 bases). The germline gives CDR1 SEHNR, CDR2 FQNEAQ (reference sequence). The V end was cut by 5 bases, the J end by 4 bases, with 14 bases between. The CDR3 runs 14 residues. In DNA, the CDR3 is TGTGCCAGCAGCCCCCCGGGGGGGACCTATGGCTACACCTTC. Translated: CASSPPGGTYGYTF. Full variable domain (rest looked up from reference TRBV7-9 and TRBJ1-2): DTGVSQNPRHKITKRGQNVTFRCDPISEHNRLYWYRQTLGQGPEFLTYFQNEAQLEKSRLLSDRFSAERPKGSFSTLEIQRTEQGDSAMYLCASSPPGGTYGYTFGSGTRLTVV.

This clonotype was observed a few times. The chain carries TRBV7-9 and TRBJ1-1; D gene ambiguous. Per germline, CDR1 SEHNR and CDR2 FQNEAQ (reference sequence). Trimming took off 1 base at V and 5 bases at J, with 17 bases between the two ends. This CDR3 has 16 amino acids. CDR3 amino acids: CASSLVGGPGGTEAFF. In DNA, the CDR3 is TGTGCCAGCAGCTTAGTAGGAGGTCCAGGTGGGACTGAAGCTTTCTTT. The full variable domain, in which reference TRBV7-9 and TRBJ1-1 provide the parts outside the CDR3, is DTGVSQNPRHKITKRGQNVTFRCDPISEHNRLYWYRQTLGQGPEFLTYFQNEAQLEKSRLLSDRFSAERPKGSFSTLEIQRTEQGDSAMYLCASSLVGGPGGTEAFFGQGTRLTVV.

The chain couples TRBV3-1 to TRBJ2-7, with D uncertain. Trimming pared 5 bases from V and 4 bases from J, leaving 18 bases between. There are 15 residues in the CDR3. Germline V gene sequence: CDR1 LGHDT, CDR2 YNNKEL (reference sequence). CDR3 nucleotides: TGTGCCAGCAGCGGCTCTAGGGTTGGAGTATACGAGCAGTACTTC. Translating it yields CASSGSRVGVYEQYF.

This clonotype showed up just a few times. The genes are TRBV7-6 and TRBJ2-3; possibly TRBD1 or TRBD2 for D (5 bases each). The CDR3 extends over 15 amino acids. V was clipped by 0 bases and J by 3 bases, with 10 bases between them. Germline V CDR1 and CDR2: SGHVS, FNYEAQ. Here the CDR3 reads CASSLASGRTDTQYF. CDR3 bases: TGTGCCAGCAGCTTAGCGTCGGGGCGGACAGATACGCAGTATTTT.